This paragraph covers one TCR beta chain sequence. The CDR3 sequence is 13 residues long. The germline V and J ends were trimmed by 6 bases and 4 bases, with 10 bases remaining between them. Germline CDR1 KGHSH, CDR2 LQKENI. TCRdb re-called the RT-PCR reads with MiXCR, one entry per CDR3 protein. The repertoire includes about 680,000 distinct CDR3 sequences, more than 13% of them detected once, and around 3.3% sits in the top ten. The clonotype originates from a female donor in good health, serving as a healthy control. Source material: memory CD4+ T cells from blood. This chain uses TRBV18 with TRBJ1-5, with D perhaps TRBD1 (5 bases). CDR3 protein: CASSWTRNQPQHF. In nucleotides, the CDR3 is TGTGCCAGCTCGTGGACAAGGAATCAGCCCCAGCATTTT.